This T cell receptor (beta chain) was identified during a study of T cell responses to AZD1222 COVID-19 vaccine. Looking at the study overall: Recipients boosted at about 4 weeks or about 12 weeks are pooled.

CDR3 length: 13 residues. Trimming cost V 3 bases and J 6 bases, with 10 bases left between them. The germline gives CDR1 SGHRS, CDR2 YFSETQ. Measured with immunoSEQ multiplex PCR; TCRdb has only the in-frame clones, and not every one. The repertoire includes about 130,000 clones, around 94% of them detected once, and around 7% sits in the top ten. This sequence joins TRBV5-1 and TRBJ2-1, with a possible D match to TRBD2 (6 bases). This specimen consisted of peripheral blood, obtained on day 0 of AZD1222 vaccination. This TCR was recovered from an adult in good health. The CDR3 DNA reads TGCGCCAGCAGCTCTGGACTATCCAATGAGCAGTTCTTC. This codes for CASSSGLSNEQFF.